The rows below give T cell receptor beta chains drawn from one sample of a study of blood T cell repertoires in COVID-19. Measured with immunoSEQ multiplex PCR; TCRdb has only the in-frame clones, and not every one. The repertoire has over 200,000 clones, around 83% of them found once; the top ten carry 4.5% to 6.5%. The sample taken for sequencing was peripheral blood. These receptors were taken from an older man with acute or convalescent COVID-19. The CDR3 runs from the conserved cysteine through the conserved F or W. The D gene is left open where the match is weak. A row's size may be missing; if present it is once, few, many or a size class.

v_gene,abundance,d_gene,j_gene,CDR3nt,CDR3aa
TRBV5-1,.,.,TRBJ1-5,TGCGCCAGCAGCTTGGGGTCCCAGGCTAATCAGCCCCAGCATTTT,CASSLGSQANQPQHF
TRBV20-1,.,TRBD2,TRBJ2-3,TGCAGTGCTAGTCCCACCACTAGCGGGATATACACAGATACGCAGTATTTT,CSASPTTSGIYTDTQYF
TRBV5-1,once,.,TRBJ1-2,TGCGCCAGCAGCCCTGGCGGGGAGGGTCGTGGCTACACCTTC,CASSPGGEGRGYTF
TRBV2,.,TRBD2,TRBJ2-5,TGTGCCAGCAAGGGACTAGCCCCAGAGACCCAGTACTTC,CASKGLAPETQYF
TRBV7-2,.,TRBD1,TRBJ1-6,TGTGCCAGCAGCGGCACAGGGGAAGGGTTTAATTCACCCCTCCACTTT,CASSGTGEGFNSPLHF
TRBV11-3,.,TRBD2,TRBJ2-1,TGTGCCAGCAGCCTTAAGGGGACTAGCGGGATCTTCAGCTCCTACAATGAGCAGTTCTTC,CASSLKGTSGIFSSYNEQFF
TRBV24-1,.,.,TRBJ1-5,TGTGCCATCACAGGGACCAATCAGCCCCAGCATTTT,CAITGTNQPQHF
TRBV3-1/TRBV3-2,.,.,TRBJ1-6,TGTGCCAGCAGCCAAGAGACTCTAGAGAGCTCCTATAATTCACCCCTCCACTTT,CASSQETLESSYNSPLHF
TRBV11-2,.,.,TRBJ2-2,TGTGCCAGCAGCTTAAAACAGGGCACCGGGGAGCTGTTTTTT,CASSLKQGTGELFF
TRBV11-1,.,.,TRBJ2-1,TGTGCCAGCAGCCAGGACACAAGCTCCTACAATGAGCAGTTCTTC,CASSQDTSSYNEQFF
TRBV19,.,.,TRBJ2-1,TGTGCCAGTACCCCTCCTGGCGGGCTCTACAATGAGCAGTTCTTC,CASTPPGGLYNEQFF
TRBV3-1/TRBV3-2,.,TRBD1,TRBJ2-7,TGTGCCAGCACCCTGAGTTGGACAGGATCGATCGAGCAGTACTTC,CASTLSWTGSIEQYF
TRBV4-1,once,.,TRBJ2-5,TGCGCCAGCAGCTACCCCGGGACTCTACCCGGGACCCAGTACTTC,CASSYPGTLPGTQYF
TRBV19,.,.,TRBJ2-5,TGTGCCAGTAGCCATCCAACGGGGGGCTTAGAGACCCAGTACTTC,CASSHPTGGLETQYF
TRBV29-1,.,TRBD1,TRBJ1-2,TGCAGCGGGACAGGGATAAACTATGGCTACACCTTC,CSGTGINYGYTF
TRBV6-5,.,TRBD1,TRBJ2-2,TGTGCCAGCAGAGGACAGGGCACCGGGGAGCTGTTTTTT,CASRGQGTGELFF
TRBV11-2,.,.,TRBJ1-1,TGTGCCAGCAGCCCCCAGGGGCCTGAAGCTTTCTTT,CASSPQGPEAFF
TRBV29-1,.,TRBD2,TRBJ2-5,TGCAGCGTTGTAGAGGGCGGGGGAGAGACCCAGTACTTC,CSVVEGGGETQYF
TRBV18,.,.,TRBJ1-2,TGTGCCAGCTCACCACCCGACAGCCTGGTGACTAACTATGGCTACACCTTC,CASSPPDSLVTNYGYTF
TRBV6-5,.,TRBD2,TRBJ2-1,TGTGCCAGCAGTTACTCGGGAGGGAGGGATTACAATGAGCAGTTCTTC,CASSYSGGRDYNEQFF
TRBV19,.,.,TRBJ1-6,TGTGCCAGTAGCACGGACAGATATTCACCCCTCCACTTT,CASSTDRYSPLHF
TRBV3-1/TRBV3-2,few,.,TRBJ1-1,TGTGCCAGCAGCCGGACAGTGAACACTGAAGCTTTCTTT,CASSRTVNTEAFF
TRBV5-1,.,.,TRBJ1-1,TGCGCCAGCAGAGAATGGGCGATGAACACTGAAGCTTTCTTT,CASREWAMNTEAFF
TRBV2,.,.,TRBJ1-1,TGTGCCAGCAGTGAAGCTAACGGTCTGAACACTGAAGCTTTCTTT,CASSEANGLNTEAFF
TRBV21-1,.,.,TRBJ1-1,TGTGCCAGCAGCAAACCTCGGGGGAGTGAGGTGAGCCCTGAAGCTTTCTTT,CASSKPRGSEVSPEAFF
TRBV11-3,.,TRBD1,TRBJ2-5,TGTGCCAGCAGCTTAGTGGTCGGACAGGGAGAGACCCAGTACTTC,CASSLVVGQGETQYF
TRBV5-1,.,TRBD1,TRBJ1-4,TGCGCCAGCAGCGAGGGACAGGGCGGTGAAAAACTGTTTTTT,CASSEGQGGEKLFF
TRBV27,.,.,TRBJ2-7,TGTGCCAGCAGTTTAGAGTCAGCGCCAGCCTACGAGCAGTACTTC,CASSLESAPAYEQYF
TRBV2,.,TRBD1,TRBJ2-7,TGTGCCAGCAGTGTGGTTCCGGGACAGGGGGCCCACGAGCAGTACTTC,CASSVVPGQGAHEQYF
TRBV6-5,.,TRBD1,TRBJ1-6,TGTGCCAGCAGTCCCGGGACAGGTTGGAATTCACCCCTCCACTTT,CASSPGTGWNSPLHF
TRBV5-4,.,.,TRBJ1-1,TGTGCCAGCAGCTTGGTTGGGGGGAGCACTGAAGCTTTCTTT,CASSLVGGSTEAFF
TRBV24-1,.,.,TRBJ2-3,TGTGCCACCAGTGATTTTCGGGGGGCGAGCACAGATACGCAGTATTTT,CATSDFRGASTDTQYF
TRBV7-9,.,.,TRBJ2-7,TGTGCCAGCAGCTTAGTGGGACCGGGGACAACGGCCGAGCAGTACTTC,CASSLVGPGTTAEQYF
TRBV5-1,many,.,TRBJ1-1,TGCGCCAGCAGCTTGGATGGGAGGGGAACCTACCAAGCTTTCTTT,CASSLDGRGTYQAFF
TRBV9,.,TRBD2,TRBJ2-1,TGTGCCAGCAGCGTGGGGACTACTAAATCCTACAATGAGCAGTTCTTC,CASSVGTTKSYNEQFF
TRBV6-1,many,.,TRBJ1-5,TGTGCCAGCAGTGAAGAGAGAGGCAATCAGCCCCAGCATTTT,CASSEERGNQPQHF
TRBV29-1,.,TRBD2,TRBJ2-3,TGCAGCGTTGCGACTAGCGGGAACACAGATACGCAGTATTTT,CSVATSGNTDTQYF
TRBV19,.,.,TRBJ2-3,TGTGCCAGTACTCGACTAGATGGCACAGATACGCAGTATTTT,CASTRLDGTDTQYF
TRBV19,once,TRBD1,TRBJ1-1,TGTGCCACCGGGACAGGGGATTTGAACACTGAAGCTTTCTTT,CATGTGDLNTEAFF
TRBV6-5,.,TRBD2,TRBJ2-7,TGTGCCAGCAGACCACTAGCGGGGGGTTCCTACGAGCAGTACTTC,CASRPLAGGSYEQYF
TRBV30,once,.,TRBJ2-2,TGTGCCTGGAGTTCGACGGGAGAAGCCGGGGAGCTGTTTTTT,CAWSSTGEAGELFF
TRBV6-2/TRBV6-3,.,TRBD2,TRBJ2-3,TGTGCCAGCAGTTACTCGGCCGGTAGCGGGAGGGGCACAGATACGCAGTATTTT,CASSYSAGSGRGTDTQYF
TRBV5-1,.,.,TRBJ2-7,TGCGCCAGCAGCTTGGTTTCCGGGGACATGAACATCTACGAGCAGTACTTC,CASSLVSGDMNIYEQYF
TRBV18,.,.,TRBJ1-2,TGTGCCAGCTCACCGTCGGATGGCTACACCTTC,CASSPSDGYTF
TRBV7-8,.,.,TRBJ2-5,TGTGCCAGCAGCTTAGTGGTAGTCGGAGAGACCCAGTACTTC,CASSLVVVGETQYF
TRBV7-9,once,.,TRBJ1-5,TGTGCCAGCAGCCGACCTCGCTGGGGGGGCGGAGGCAATCAGCCCCAGCATTTT,CASSRPRWGGGGNQPQHF